These 22 T cell receptor beta chains came from one sample sequenced in a study of blood T cell repertoires in COVID-19. Profiling relied on immunoSEQ multiplex PCR, and the TCRdb table lists in-frame clones only, not all of them. This sample has about 120,000 clones, with under 90% found just once. Sample: peripheral blood. The receptors stem from a woman in her 70s with acute or convalescent COVID-19.

The gene calls are TRBV5-4 and TRBJ2-7; 9 bases line up with TRBD1. This CDR3 is 14 amino acids long. The junction had 2 bases not matched to a gene; V was cut back by 1 base and J by 3 bases. CDR1 and CDR2 (germline): SGHNT, YYREEE (reference sequence). The CDR3 nucleotides read TGTGCCAGCAGCTTGCAGGGACAGGGCTACGAGCAGTACGTC. Encoded protein: CASSLQGQGYEQYV.

The V and J genes are TRBV19 and TRBJ1-5; 8 nucleotides align to TRBD1. Germline CDR1 is LNHDA and CDR2 is SQIVND (reference sequence). The CDR3 contains 14 residues. V trimming: 5 bases; J trimming: 6 bases; junction bases outside the gene matches: 6. The CDR3 DNA reads TGTGCCAGTAGTCACAGGGGGATGCGTCAGCCCCAGCATTTT. This sequence encodes CASSHRGMRQPQHF.

On this clone itself: Other DNA sequences within the sample encode an identical CDR3. The chain has TRBV5-6 and TRBJ1-6; 10 bases match TRBD1. The CDR3 has 15 residues. Trimming removed 4 bases from V and 10 bases from J; junction bases left unmatched: 8. The germline CDR1 and CDR2 sequences are SGHDT and YYEEEE. The CDR3, as DNA: TGTGCCAGCAGCCCACGGGACAGGGGACGCTCACCCCTCCACTTT. Protein product: CASSPRDRGRSPLHF.

J is TRBJ1-4 and V is TRBV9; D gene ambiguous. This CDR3 spans 15 amino acids. Per germline, CDR1 SGDLS and CDR2 YYNGEE. The V gene lost 4 bases and the J gene lost 0 bases, with 10 bases spanning the gap. CDR3 coding DNA: TGTGCCAGCAGCCCCCGACGGGCAACTAATGAAAAACTGTTTTTT. Translation: CASSPRRATNEKLFF.

The rearrangement uses TRBV6-2 or TRBV6-3 and TRBJ2-2, with TRBD1 identical over 11 bases. The germline gives CDR1 MNHEY, CDR2 SVGEGT. This CDR3 spans 15 amino acids. The V gene end was trimmed by 5 bases and the J gene end by 3 bases; junction bases not matched to a gene: 2. Here the CDR3 DNA reads TGTGCCAGCAGTAGGACAGGGGGCTACACCGGGGAGCTGTTTTTT. Protein sequence: CASSRTGGYTGELFF.

The V gene is TRBV11-3, the J gene TRBJ2-2, with D perhaps TRBD2 (6 bases). CDR3 size: 13 residues. The germline V and J ends were trimmed by 5 bases and 5 bases, with 9 bases remaining between them. Germline CDR1 SGHNT, CDR2 YENEEA. CDR3 in DNA: TGTGCCAGCAGCATGCGGGGAACCGGGGAGCTGTTTTTT. Translating gives CASSMRGTGELFF.

CDR3 amino acids: CASSPRGRGNTEAFF. CDR3 DNA sequence: TGTGCCAGCAGCCCGCGGGGACGGGGGAACACTGAAGCTTTCTTT. This chain uses TRBV7-9 with TRBJ1-1; a weak D match, TRBD1 (5 bases). Trimming took 5 bases from V and 1 from J, leaving 14 bases between them. This CDR3 has 15 amino acids. Germline loops: CDR1 SEHNR, CDR2 FQNEAQ (reference sequence).

The V call is TRBV7-2, the J call TRBJ2-3; D might be TRBD1 (5 bases). Per the germline V gene, CDR1 is SGHTA and CDR2 is FQGNSA. The CDR3 extends over 16 amino acids. V was pared by 2 bases and J by 8 bases, with 20 bases between. The CDR3 coding sequence is TGTGCCAGCAGCTTATCAGGTCGGCGGACATCAGGTACGCAGTATTTT. It specifies CASSLSGRRTSGTQYF.

The chain combines TRBV24-1 with TRBJ1-2; a possible D gene is TRBD1 (6 bases). Germline assignment: CDR1 KGHDR and CDR2 SFDVKD. V lost 7 bases and J 1 base, leaving 9 bases between the germline ends. The CDR3 is 13 amino acids. The DNA of the CDR3 is TGTGCCACCAGCAGGGGAGATAACTATGGCTACACCTTC. Protein product: CATSRGDNYGYTF.

This clone was picked up one time. The chain recombines TRBV12-5 with TRBJ2-7; the match to TRBD1 covers 9 bases. Germline V gives CDR1 LGHNT, CDR2 FRNRAP. The CDR3 sequence is 15 residues long. Unmatched junction bases numbered 2, after V lost 1 base and J lost 1 base. DNA of the CDR3: TGTGCTAGTGGTTTGGCCGGGACAGGGTCCTACGAGCAGTACTTC. It yields the protein CASGLAGTGSYEQYF.

The chain carries TRBV5-3 and TRBJ1-2; D might be TRBD1 (5 bases). TRBV5-3 is designated an ORF whose function remains uncertain. V lost 6 bases to trimming and J lost 0 bases, with 21 bases between them. The CDR3 loop spans 17 amino acids. The DNA of the CDR3 is TGTGCCAGAACCACGGGGGAGGGCCGCTTAGCTAACTATGGCTACACCTTC. Encoded protein: CARTTGEGRLANYGYTF.

This clone was seen once. V usage is TRBV4-3 and J usage is TRBJ2-2; 8 nucleotides match TRBD1. The V gene end was trimmed by 3 bases and the J gene end by 1 base; junction bases not matched to a gene: 1. Germline CDR1 is LGHNA and CDR2 is YSLEER. The CDR3 consists of 15 residues. The CDR3 reads CASSQGQENTGELFF. The CDR3 DNA reads as TGCGCCAGCAGCCAGGGACAGGAGAACACCGGGGAGCTGTTTTTT.

The rearrangement uses TRBV20-1 and TRBJ2-2, with 9 bases that match TRBD1. The ends lost 3 bases at V and 14 bases at J; junction bases unmatched: 4. From germline, CDR1 is DFQATT and CDR2 SNEGSKA (reference sequence). CDR3 length equals 11 residues. The CDR3 loop reads CSARGTGKLFF. In DNA form, the CDR3 reads TGCAGTGCTAGGGGGACAGGGAAACTGTTTTTT.

This sequence joins TRBV27 and TRBJ2-1, with 10 bases lining up with TRBD1. The germline V gene encodes CDR1 MNHEY and CDR2 SMNVEV (reference sequence). This CDR3 comprises 14 residues. Trimming removed 7 bases from V and 6 bases from J; junction bases left unmatched: 6. The CDR3 spells CASTLGTGVNEQFF. Written as DNA, the CDR3 is TGTGCCAGCACCCTCGGGACAGGGGTCAATGAGCAGTTCTTC.

The CDR3 loop reads CASSLLASGVTDTQYF. For the CDR3, the DNA is TGTGCCAGCAGCTTATTGGCTAGCGGGGTTACAGATACGCAGTATTTT. The chain couples TRBV7-2 to TRBJ2-3; 9 bases agree with TRBD2. The CDR3 runs 16 residues. V gave up 2 bases and J gave up 3 bases; unmatched junction bases: 6. Looked up from germline, CDR1 is SGHTA and CDR2 is FQGNSA.

The rearrangement links TRBV6-6 to TRBJ2-1, with TRBD2 matching 16 bases. Trimming cost V 6 bases and J 9 bases; bases outside gene matches: 20. This CDR3 has 20 residues. Looked up from germline, CDR1 is MNHNY and CDR2 is SVGAGI (reference sequence). In DNA form, the CDR3 reads TGTGCCAGCAGCCCCGCGCTGGCCGGGACTAGCGGGGGGGCCCAGGGTGAGCAGTTCTTC. Its protein is CASSPALAGTSGGAQGEQFF.

This clone was counted only a few times. Other DNA sequences in this sample translate to the same CDR3. The chain links TRBV19 to TRBJ1-1; weak D call: TRBD1 (6 bases). The V gene lost 1 base and the J gene lost 5 bases, with 11 bases spanning the gap. The CDR3 is 14 residues long. Germline V CDR1 and CDR2: LNHDA, SQIVND (reference sequence). The CDR3 nucleotides read TGTGCCAGTAGTATAGTTCCAGGACAGACTGAAGCTTTCTTT. This translates into CASSIVPGQTEAFF.

The chain is built from TRBV7-2 and TRBJ2-7, with 12 bases fitting TRBD2. The germline CDR1 and CDR2 sequences are SGHTA and FQGNSA. CDR3 length equals 16 residues. V was pared by 1 base and J by 5 bases, with 6 bases of the junction left unmatched. The CDR3 protein is CASSLVASGGAHEQYF. Here the CDR3 DNA reads TGTGCCAGCAGCTTAGTGGCTAGCGGGGGGGCCCACGAGCAGTACTTC.

This clone was observed a handful of times. This chain uses TRBV7-2 with TRBJ1-2, with a possible D match to TRBD1 (6 bases). The V end lost 0 bases, the J end lost 2 bases, and 13 bases lay between the germline ends. The CDR3 has 16 amino acids. Germline V gene lookup returns CDR1 SGHTA and CDR2 FQGNSA. CDR3 sequence (DNA): TGTGCCAGCAGCTTAGCCAACAGGGTGACAAACTATGGCTACACCTTC. Translated: CASSLANRVTNYGYTF.

This sequence joins TRBV5-1 and TRBJ1-3; D is undetermined. Trimming pared 0 bases from V and 8 bases from J, leaving 12 bases between. Germline-derived CDR1 and CDR2 are SGHRS and YFSETQ. The CDR3 is 14 residues long. The CDR3, as DNA: TGCGCCAGCAGCTTGGACCGAGCCGGGGACACCATATATTTT. It specifies CASSLDRAGDTIYF.

This rearrangement joins TRBV18 to TRBJ1-1, with D perhaps matching TRBD1 (5 bases). V was clipped by 3 bases and J by 1 base, with 12 bases between them. This CDR3 has 15 residues. Germline V gene lookup returns CDR1 KGHSH and CDR2 LQKENI. Written as DNA, the CDR3 is TGTGCCAGCTCACCGCAGGGACTAAGGAACACTGAAGCTTTCTTT. It yields the protein CASSPQGLRNTEAFF.

J is TRBJ1-1 and V is TRBV19; D is perhaps TRBD1 (6 bases). V was clipped by 6 bases and J by 11 bases, with 19 bases between them. The CDR3 sequence is 13 residues long. Germline V lookup: CDR1 LNHDA, CDR2 SQIVND (reference sequence). This CDR3 reads CASSPTGTRPAFF. The CDR3 nucleotides read TGTGCCAGTAGCCCCACAGGGACCCGTCCGGCTTTCTTT.